These 13 T cell receptor beta chains came from one sample sequenced in a study of technical replicates of blood from several donors. Using immunoSEQ multiplex PCR, the repertoire was profiled, and TCRdb retains in-frame clones only, with some absent. The table has approximately 81,000 clones, almost 96% seen once. The sample was T cells isolated from PBMCs. The receptor set was obtained from a human donor in good health.

This rearrangement joins TRBV6-6 to TRBJ2-7; D call uncertain. Germline V CDR1 and CDR2: MNHNY, SVGAGI (reference sequence). The ends were cut back, 4 bases at V and 1 base at J, with 11 bases in the middle. This CDR3 is built from 14 residues. The CDR3 region is CASSFGPQSYEQYF. In DNA, the CDR3 is TGTGCCAGCAGTTTTGGGCCCCAATCCTACGAGCAGTACTTC.

The chain carries TRBV10-3 and TRBJ2-3; tentatively, D is TRBD1 (6 bases). V was cut by 0 bases and J by 3 bases, with 16 bases left in between. The CDR3 has 17 amino acids. The germline V gene encodes CDR1 ENHRY and CDR2 SYGVKD. The CDR3 coding sequence is TGTGCCATCAGTGAGTCGAGGGGGAAGGGCGGTACAGATACGCAGTATTTT. Translated: CAISESRGKGGTDTQYF.

This chain connects TRBV14 to TRBJ2-5; 7 bases align to TRBD1. The length of the CDR3 is 16 residues. V was pared by 0 bases and J by 2 bases, with 6 bases of the junction left unmatched. The germline CDR1 and CDR2 sequences are SGHDN and FVKESK. The CDR3 bases are TGTGCCAGCAGCCAAGATCTTCGACAGGGACAAGAGACCCAGTACTTC. Translation gives CASSQDLRQGQETQYF.

This chain uses TRBV6-5 with TRBJ2-2; 9 bases are shared with TRBD2. Germline assignment: CDR1 MNHEY and CDR2 SVGAGI. With 10 bases clipped from V and 5 bases from J, the junction kept 11 bases outside the gene matches. This CDR3 is 15 amino acids long. DNA of the CDR3: TGTGCCACCTGGGGGAGCGGGAGGCGGACCGGGGAGCTGTTTTTT. Its translation: CATWGSGRRTGELFF.

The rearrangement joins TRBV27 to TRBJ2-6; 8 bases are a match to TRBD1. This CDR3 has 15 residues. Trimming took 7 bases from V and 2 from J; bases not matched to a gene: 4. From germline, CDR1 is MNHEY and CDR2 SMNVEV (reference sequence). Here the CDR3 reads CASTSTGAGANVLTF. The CDR3, as DNA: TGTGCCAGCACCTCGACAGGGGCTGGGGCCAACGTCCTGACTTTC.

The genes are TRBV18 and TRBJ1-1; 7 bases match TRBD1. Losses at the gene ends were 3 bases for V and 4 bases for J; bases not matched to a gene: 8. This CDR3 contains 15 residues. The germline CDR1 and CDR2 sequences are KGHSH and LQKENI. CDR3 in amino acids: CASSPTTSGGTEAFF. Written as DNA, the CDR3 is TGTGCCAGCTCACCCACCACGTCAGGGGGCACTGAAGCTTTCTTT.

This chain connects TRBV10-3 to TRBJ1-5; a weak D match, TRBD1 (6 bases). Germline lookup yields CDR1 ENHRY and CDR2 SYGVKD. Deletions cut 5 bases from V and 0 bases from J, with 11 bases between. This CDR3 is built from 15 residues. CDR3 sequence reads: CAISKDRSSNQPQHF. CDR3 coding DNA: TGTGCCATCAGTAAGGACAGAAGTAGCAATCAGCCCCAGCATTTT.

The rearrangement links TRBV11-3 to TRBJ2-7, with TRBD1 matching 10 bases. CDR1 SGHNT and CDR2 YENEEA come from the germline V gene. The length of the CDR3 is 15 residues. Trimming removed 6 bases from V and 4 bases from J; junction bases left unmatched: 9. The CDR3 DNA is TGTGCCAGCAGTCTGGGGACAGGGGACCTTTACGAGCAGTACTTC. This codes for CASSLGTGDLYEQYF.

This clone was seen just once. The CDR3 sequence: CASRGIAGENGELFF. The DNA of the CDR3 is TGTGCCAGCAGGGGGATAGCGGGAGAGAACGGGGAGCTGTTTTTT. This sequence joins TRBV27 and TRBJ2-2; 9 bases line up with TRBD2. CDR1 is MNHEY, CDR2 SMNVEV, per germline (reference sequence). CDR3 size: 15 residues. With V trimmed by 6 bases and J by 7 bases, 9 bases remained unmatched.

The chain combines TRBV7-9 with TRBJ1-1, with a weak D call TRBD1 (5 bases). V was trimmed by 2 bases and J by 1 base, leaving 11 bases between them. The CDR3 has 15 residues. Germline lookup yields CDR1 SEHNR and CDR2 FQNEAQ (reference sequence). This CDR3 reads CASSLLGQKNTEAFF. CDR3 nucleotides: TGTGCCAGCAGCTTATTGGGGCAGAAGAACACTGAAGCTTTCTTT.

This sequence joins TRBV29-1 and TRBJ2-3; possible D gene TRBD2, 5 bases. The germline V gene encodes CDR1 SQVTM and CDR2 ANQGSEA. The V gene lost 5 bases and the J gene lost 3 bases, with 21 bases spanning the gap. The CDR3 has 16 amino acids. The CDR3 sequence is CSVWTVDYVKTDTQYF. Here the CDR3 DNA reads TGCAGCGTTTGGACCGTAGACTACGTTAAAACAGATACGCAGTATTTT.

V usage is TRBV28 and J usage is TRBJ2-2; the match to TRBD2 covers 8 bases. J lost 4 bases, V lost 5 bases, and 6 bases had no gene match. Germline values: CDR1 MDHEN, CDR2 SYDVKM. This CDR3 contains 15 residues. The CDR3 protein is CASSEAGAGTGELFF. The CDR3 DNA reads as TGTGCCAGCAGTGAAGCGGGAGCTGGCACCGGGGAGCTGTTTTTT.

This sequence joins TRBV19 and TRBJ2-7; perhaps TRBD1 as D (5 bases). Trimming pared 8 bases from V and 1 base from J, leaving 15 bases between. This CDR3 comprises 14 residues. Per the germline V gene, CDR1 is LNHDA and CDR2 is SQIVND (reference sequence). The CDR3 sequence: CASGFKDSSYEQYF. The CDR3 nucleotides read TGTGCCAGTGGGTTCAAAGACAGTTCCTACGAGCAGTACTTC.